This TCR beta chain was obtained from a study of cytomegalovirus exposure and HLA in healthy donors. Whole-study findings and limits: Other equally common chains were less clonally expanded than HLA-associated TCR beta chains, a later analysis showed. Associated with HLA alleles at 0.05 false discovery rate in a later analysis were about 17,000 TCR beta sequences. Earlier analysis yielded a pattern in which most TCR beta V segments were productive about 87% or about 30% of the time. The study put some 160 TCR beta chains on its list as cytomegalovirus-associated.

Details on this clone: Its antigen is as yet unknown.

It was with 60 Vbeta and 13 Jbeta primers that the PCR ran. This table comes from immunoSEQ multiplex PCR, and its TCRdb copy is limited to in-frame clones, with some not included. The sample consists of around 300,000 clones, approximately 90% of them appearing once. Germline CDR1 is MDHEN and CDR2 is SYDVKM. V shed 1 base and J shed 2 bases, with 8 bases lying between them. This CDR3 contains 14 residues. The chain employs TRBV28 and TRBJ1-2; the D gene is possibly TRBD1 (5 bases). The sequence came from a woman between 18 and 29 years old in good health and CMV-seronegative. The sample consisted of PBMCs. Here the CDR3 reads CASSLFKGNYGYTF. The CDR3 nucleotides read TGTGCCAGCAGTTTATTTAAGGGGAACTATGGCTACACCTTC.